Given below is one TCR beta chain in context. The assay was immunoSEQ multiplex PCR, and TCRdb's table has in-frame clones only and misses some. The table shows some 170,000 clones, with roughly 89% occurring only once. This record comes from a study of blood T cell repertoires in COVID-19. Study-wide background: The origin of the acute and convalescent COVID-19 samples was the United States, Italy and Spain. PBMCs, B-cell-depleted T cells, or T cells provided the cDNA or gDNA that made up the material.

Germline values: CDR1 SGHVS, CDR2 FQNEAQ. Trimming stripped 2 bases from V and 2 bases from J, with 15 bases between. The CDR3 length is 16 residues. The specimen sequenced was peripheral blood. The genes are TRBV7-8 and TRBJ2-5, with D maybe TRBD2 (5 bases). This sequence was found in a woman aged 55 to 70 who had recovered from COVID-19. The CDR3 protein is CASSLIPGSPQETQYF. Here the CDR3 DNA reads TGTGCCAGCAGCTTAATTCCGGGAAGCCCACAAGAGACCCAGTACTTC.